This T cell receptor beta chain came from a study of CD8 T cells in Susac syndrome. As for the study in general: Susac syndrome patients were untreated, on corticosteroids with some adding intravenous immunoglobulin, or on intravenous immunoglobulin only.

Germline V gives CDR1 MGHRA, CDR2 YSYEKL. V gave up 0 bases and J gave up 6 bases, with 3 bases separating them. The CDR3 contains 12 residues. RNA amounts of about 0.45 to 1 ug underwent reverse transcription with random hexamers. TCRdb itself ran the immunoSEQ multiplex PCR reads through MiXCR, one entry per CDR3 protein. Among tens of thousands of distinct CDR3 sequences, roughly 96% were seen once, and the ten largest hold about 0.41%. Patients with Susac syndrome showed fulfilment of recently defined diagnostic criteria for definite or probable disease. J is TRBJ2-1 and V is TRBV4-1; D gene ambiguous. The sequencing input was CD8+ T cells from PBMCs. The TCR was taken from a human donor with Susac syndrome. The CDR3 loop reads CASSQEINEQFF. The DNA for the CDR3 is TGCGCCAGCAGCCAAGAAATCAATGAGCAGTTCTTC.